The 8 T cell receptor beta chains below were found in one sample sequenced in a study of Ad26.COV2.S vaccination and SARS-CoV-2 variants. Treatment: over 15 received Ad26.COV2.S at low or high dose, single or two shots; 5 received placebo; per-sample allocation not given. The investigators took samples on day 63 after the first vaccine or placebo injection. Data came from immunoSEQ multiplex PCR; TCRdb stores just in-frame clones and leaves some out. The sample shows around 300,000 clones, 90% of them seen only once. The sequences come from peripheral blood, collected in a trial of Ad26.COV2.S vaccine versus placebo. The receptor source for this set is a person aged 18-65 years who received the Ad26.COV2.S COVID-19 vaccine or a placebo.

This clone was counted a few times. This chain uses TRBV4-3 with TRBJ1-2; D not resolved. This CDR3 is built from 15 residues. CDR1 is LGHNA and CDR2 is YSLEER in the germline V gene. Trimming took off 0 bases at V and 7 bases at J, with 15 bases between the two ends. CDR3 amino acids: CASSQDLGRVLGYTF. CDR3 sequence (DNA): TGCGCCAGCAGCCAAGACCTCGGGCGGGTTCTTGGCTACACCTTC.

The J gene is TRBJ2-1, the V gene TRBV4-3; D may be TRBD2 (6 bases). This CDR3 is built from 16 residues. Germline V CDR1 and CDR2: LGHNA, YSLEER. The V gene lost 1 base and the J gene lost 7 bases, with 17 bases spanning the gap. Here the CDR3 DNA reads TGCGCCAGCAGCCAAGCTTCCTGGGGACTGCAGAATGAGCAGTTCTTC. Translated: CASSQASWGLQNEQFF.

The chain employs TRBV2 and TRBJ1-2; D call uncertain. V dropped 7 bases and J dropped 1 base, with 16 bases sitting between them. CDR1 is SNHLY, CDR2 FYNNEI, per germline. This CDR3 has 15 amino acids. CDR3 in amino acids: CASTRMSGFNYGYTF. CDR3 nucleotides: TGTGCCAGCACCAGAATGAGTGGCTTTAACTATGGCTACACCTTC.

This clone was seen just once. The chain employs TRBV11-2 and TRBJ2-7, with 8 bases matching TRBD2. The CDR3 sequence is 15 residues long. J gave up 7 bases and V 4 bases, and 12 bases lay outside the gene matches. CDR1 is SGHAT, CDR2 FQNNGV, per germline. CDR3 region: CASSSPREGEGEQYF. The CDR3, as DNA: TGTGCCAGCAGCTCCCCCCGGGAGGGTGAAGGGGAGCAGTACTTC.

The chain combines TRBV6-2 or TRBV6-3 with TRBJ2-2, with 12 positions matching TRBD1. Germline lookup yields CDR1 MNHEY and CDR2 SVGEGT. The CDR3 consists of 15 residues. The junction had 6 bases not matched to a gene; V was cut back by 6 bases and J by 7 bases. CDR3 region: CASSSGTGGVGELFF. CDR3 in DNA: TGTGCCAGCAGCTCCGGGACAGGGGGCGTCGGGGAGCTGTTTTTT.

V gene TRBV28 combines with J gene TRBJ2-5, with 8 bases identical to TRBD2. Trimming removed 5 bases from V and 7 bases from J; junction bases left unmatched: 9. The CDR3 sequence is 14 residues long. Germline CDR1 reads MDHEN; CDR2 reads SYDVKM. CDR3 DNA sequence: TGTGCCAGCAGTCCCCCGGGAGGGGCCGGGACCCAGTACTTC. Translation: CASSPPGGAGTQYF.

The rearrangement links TRBV12-3 or TRBV12-4 to TRBJ1-2; D is unclear. This CDR3 has 13 amino acids. V dropped 2 bases and J dropped 4 bases, with 8 bases sitting between them. The CDR3, as DNA: TGTGCCAGCAGTTTAAGTCCCCGCTATGGCTACACCTTC. Translating gives CASSLSPRYGYTF.

The table lists this clone with a count of one. Other DNA sequences in this specimen translate into the identical CDR3. The J gene is TRBJ1-1, the V gene TRBV18; 9 bases are shared with TRBD1. CDR3 size: 14 residues. The J segment lost 2 bases and the V segment lost 3 bases, leaving 1 base of the junction unmatched. Germline assignment: CDR1 KGHSH and CDR2 LQKENI. The CDR3 DNA reads as TGTGCCAGCTCACCGGGACAGGGCAACACTGAAGCTTTCTTT. Protein sequence: CASSPGQGNTEAFF.